The source of this T cell receptor (beta chain) is a study of OX40 agonist ivuxolimab in advanced cancers. About the research overall: Past anti-PD-1, anti-PD-L1 or anti-CTLA-4 therapy was accepted, and 30% to 50% had received some.

Trimming removed 4 bases from V and 2 bases from J; junction bases left unmatched: 7. Germline V CDR1 and CDR2: SGDLS, YYNGEE. The CDR3 length is 16 residues. This clone has a single count. Its antigen is unidentified. Study outcomes and limitations: The study found that CD8+ T cells averaged more expanded clones than CD4+.

The data were produced by immunoSEQ multiplex PCR, yet TCRdb's version contains in-frame clones alone and is incomplete. The sample carries roughly 39,000 clones, nearly 90% recorded once. Autoimmune disease history or systemic immunosuppression led to patient exclusion. This clonotype was obtained from an adult with an advanced solid tumor such as melanoma, head and neck, liver or kidney cancer. The chain combines TRBV9 with TRBJ2-7, with 12 bases aligning to TRBD2. The specimen comprised CD4+ or CD8+ T cells sorted from blood, sampled in a trial of the OX40 agonist ivuxolimab. The CDR3 here is CASSSGLAGLAYEQYF. The DNA for the CDR3 is TGTGCCAGCAGCTCTGGACTAGCGGGGTTAGCCTACGAGCAGTACTTC.